Presented here are 26 T cell receptor beta chains from one specimen sequenced in a study of T cell responses to AZD1222 COVID-19 vaccine. This table comes from immunoSEQ multiplex PCR, and its TCRdb copy is limited to in-frame clones, with some not included. The table shows 110,000 to 150,000 clones, with 80% to 90% occurring only once. The specimen comprised peripheral blood, sampled on day 0 of AZD1222 vaccination. The source is an adult in good health.

The chain combines TRBV7-2 with TRBJ1-1, with D possibly being TRBD1 (6 bases). Between the trimmed V and J ends, which lost 5 bases and 1 base, there was a span of 14 bases. In germline, CDR1 is SGHTA, CDR2 FQGNSA. This CDR3 is 15 amino acids long. This CDR3 is CASSLGGTQNTEAFF. CDR3 nucleotides: TGTGCCAGCAGCCTAGGGGGGACCCAGAACACTGAAGCTTTCTTT.

The chain recombines TRBV18 with TRBJ1-5; TRBD1 agrees at 7 bases. This CDR3 is built from 14 residues. The germline CDR1 and CDR2 sequences are KGHSH and LQKENI. V lost 2 bases and J lost 9; bases outside the gene matches: 7. The CDR3 here is CASSPEQGELPQHF. CDR3 bases: TGTGCCAGCTCACCAGAGCAGGGGGAACTGCCCCAGCATTTT.

This chain connects TRBV9 to TRBJ2-7; 7 nucleotides align to TRBD2. This CDR3 region has 14 residues. J was trimmed by 3 bases and V by 4 bases; bases with no gene match: 7. CDR1 is SGDLS and CDR2 is YYNGEE in the germline V gene. The CDR3 reads CASSLGLEDYEQYF. The CDR3 bases are TGTGCCAGCAGCCTCGGACTAGAGGACTACGAGCAGTACTTC.

This clone came up once. The V gene is TRBV6-2 or TRBV6-3, the J gene TRBJ2-7, with 10 bases aligning to TRBD2. The V and J ends lost 6 bases and 0 bases, in that order; junction bases with no gene match: 2. The length of the CDR3 is 14 residues. Per the germline V gene, CDR1 is MNHEY and CDR2 is SVGEGT. CDR3 loop: CASSGLAVSYEQYF. In nucleotides, the CDR3 is TGTGCCAGCAGCGGACTAGCGGTCTCCTACGAGCAGTACTTC.

J is TRBJ1-5 and V is TRBV7-2; a possible D gene is TRBD1 (5 bases). The CDR3 covers 14 residues. Germline loops: CDR1 SGHTA, CDR2 FQGNSA. V was clipped by 2 bases and J by 2 bases, with 7 bases between them. Written as DNA, the CDR3 is TGTGCCAGCAGCTTATGGGGCGGCAATCAGCCCCAGCATTTT. Amino acids: CASSLWGGNQPQHF.

For the CDR3, the DNA is TGTGCCAGCAGTTTAGCAGGGGGTAGCTACAATGAGCAGTTCTTC. Protein: CASSLAGGSYNEQFF. V is TRBV27 and J is TRBJ2-1, with 7 bases lining up with TRBD1. This CDR3 contains 15 residues. J gave up 3 bases and V 2 bases, and 4 bases lay outside the gene matches. Germline lookup yields CDR1 MNHEY and CDR2 SMNVEV (reference sequence).

This sequence joins TRBV30 and TRBJ2-1; perhaps TRBD1 as D (6 bases). The CDR3 runs 14 residues. Germline CDR1 is GTSNPN and CDR2 is SVGIG (reference sequence). V was trimmed by 2 bases and J by 10 bases, leaving 18 bases between them. The CDR3 nucleotides read TGTGCCTGGAGTTACCCTACCGACAGGCGCGAGCAGTTCTTC. Translating it yields CAWSYPTDRREQFF.

This clone was seen only once. The chain joins TRBV10-3 to TRBJ1-5, with D maybe TRBD1 (6 bases). Germline V gene sequence: CDR1 ENHRY, CDR2 SYGVKD. V was trimmed by 4 bases and J by 9 bases, leaving 13 bases between them. The CDR3 runs to 13 residues. This CDR3 reads CAISGGAERPQHF. In nucleotides, the CDR3 is TGTGCCATCAGTGGGGGGGCCGAGCGGCCCCAGCATTTT.

This rearrangement joins TRBV10-3 to TRBJ2-1, with a tentative D call TRBD2 (6 bases). The V end was cut by 8 bases, the J end by 5 bases, with 16 bases between. CDR1 and CDR2 from the germline V gene are ENHRY and SYGVKD. CDR3 size: 14 residues. CDR3 coding DNA: TGTGCCATCGGGGCCGGGACTTTGAACAATGAGCAGTTCTTC. Protein product: CAIGAGTLNNEQFF.

V and J are TRBV6-2 or TRBV6-3 and TRBJ2-7; D is undetermined. Per germline, CDR1 MNHEY and CDR2 SVGEGT. V lost 0 bases and J lost 2, with 8 bases in between. There are 14 residues in the CDR3. The CDR3, as DNA: TGTGCCAGCAGTTACTCTCTAGGGCCCTACGAGCAGTACTTC. It is translated as CASSYSLGPYEQYF.

The CDR3 bases are TGTGCCAGCAGCTTGTGGGCGGTCTACGAGCAGTACTTC. Translating gives CASSLWAVYEQYF. This rearrangement joins TRBV5-6 to TRBJ2-7; D call uncertain. V dropped 1 base and J dropped 3 bases, with 8 bases sitting between them. From germline, CDR1 is SGHDT and CDR2 YYEEEE. CDR3 length: 13 amino acids.

The chain's CDR3 is CASSQGGFYGYTF. In DNA form, the CDR3 reads TGTGCCAGCAGCCAGGGGGGTTTCTATGGCTACACCTTC. The chain couples TRBV3-1 (or the pseudogene TRBV3-2) to TRBJ1-2; tentative D call: TRBD1 (5 bases). CDR1 LGHDT and CDR2 YNNKEL come from the germline V gene (reference sequence). The CDR3 spans 13 residues. Trimming stripped 3 bases from V and 4 bases from J, with 9 bases between.

The CDR3, as DNA: TGCGCCAGCAGCCCGGGACAGGGACCTTCCAATGAGCAGTTCTTC. The encoded protein is CASSPGQGPSNEQFF. The V call is TRBV4-1, the J call TRBJ2-1; 9 positions agree with TRBD1. Germline CDR1 MGHRA, CDR2 YSYEKL. V lost 4 bases to trimming and J lost 6 bases; unmatched junction nucleotides: 7. The CDR3 loop spans 15 amino acids.

This chain joins TRBV7-8 and TRBJ2-7; no clear D gene. This CDR3 region has 15 residues. Germline CDR1 SGHVS, CDR2 FQNEAQ. Deletions cut 2 bases from V and 0 bases from J, with 11 bases between. This chain's CDR3 is CASSLYSRSSYEQYF. As DNA, the CDR3 is TGTGCCAGCAGCTTATACAGCCGTAGCTCCTACGAGCAGTACTTC.

V usage is TRBV7-3 and J usage is TRBJ2-3; 8 nucleotides line up with TRBD2. The CDR3 contains 15 residues. Germline CDR1 SGHTA, CDR2 FQGTGA. Trimming removed 5 bases from V and 0 bases from J; junction bases left unmatched: 4. CDR3 sequence reads: CASSLSGISTDTQYF. CDR3 coding DNA: TGTGCCAGCAGCCTTAGCGGGATAAGCACAGATACGCAGTATTTT.

This clone has just one count. V gene TRBV27 combines with J gene TRBJ1-1; a weak D match, TRBD1 (6 bases). CDR3 size: 15 residues. Trimming removed 6 bases from V and 0 bases from J, with 14 bases in between. Germline CDR1 is MNHEY and CDR2 is SMNVEV (reference sequence). CDR3 sequence: CASRDRTGLNTEAFF. The DNA for the CDR3 is TGTGCCAGCAGAGACCGTACAGGGCTGAACACTGAAGCTTTCTTT.

V is TRBV6-5 and J is TRBJ2-1, with D unresolved. The germline V gene encodes CDR1 MNHEY and CDR2 SVGAGI. This CDR3 has 12 amino acids. V lost 7 bases and J 4 bases, leaving 8 bases between the germline ends. CDR3 nucleotides: TGTGCCAGCACGAAACCTTACAATGAGCAGTTCTTC. Translation: CASTKPYNEQFF.

In this sample, this clone turned up a few times. CDR3 bases: TGTGCCAGTAGTTGGGGGGGCACTGAAGCTTTCTTT. Its protein is CASSWGGTEAFF. The chain carries TRBV19 and TRBJ1-1, with D tentatively TRBD1 (5 bases). V was cut by 5 bases and J by 4 bases, with 8 bases left in between. In germline, CDR1 is LNHDA, CDR2 SQIVND (reference sequence). CDR3 length: 12 residues.

This clone appeared a few times. V gene TRBV5-1 combines with J gene TRBJ1-2; possibly TRBD1 for D (6 bases). CDR3 length equals 15 residues. Trimming took 4 bases from V and 4 from J, leaving 17 bases between them. Germline loops: CDR1 SGHRS, CDR2 YFSETQ. The CDR3 loop is CASSLLGTWIYGYTF. In DNA, the CDR3 is TGCGCCAGCAGCCTCCTTGGGACATGGATCTATGGCTACACCTTC. Full variable domain (missing parts from reference TRBV5-1 and TRBJ1-2): KAGVTQTPRYLIKTRGQQVTLSCSPISGHRSVSWYQQTPGQGLQFLFEYFSETQRNKGNFPGRFSGRQFSNSRSEMNVSTLELGDSALYLCASSLLGTWIYGYTFGSGTRLTVV.

The chain has TRBV7-8 and TRBJ1-5, with D uncertain. The CDR3 has 14 amino acids. CDR1 and CDR2 from the germline V gene are SGHVS and FQNEAQ. Trimming shortened V by 5 bases and J by 5 bases, and 13 bases separated the two germline ends. The CDR3 reads CASSPTSLDQPQHF. The CDR3 nucleotides read TGTGCCAGCAGCCCGACGAGCTTGGATCAGCCCCAGCATTTT.

The rearrangement uses TRBV11-2 and TRBJ1-6; tentatively, D is TRBD1 (5 bases). The V end was cut by 5 bases, the J end by 9 bases, with 17 bases between. This CDR3 contains 15 residues. Germline-derived CDR1 and CDR2 are SGHAT and FQNNGV. The CDR3 DNA reads as TGTGCCAGCAGCGGGACGAATCACCTCCCTTCACCCCTCCACTTT. It yields the protein CASSGTNHLPSPLHF.

The chain has TRBV5-1 and TRBJ1-1; perhaps TRBD1 as D (5 bases). The CDR3 loop spans 15 amino acids. Per the germline V gene, CDR1 is SGHRS and CDR2 is YFSETQ. The V end lost 2 bases, the J end lost 0 bases, and 11 bases lay between the germline ends. CDR3 DNA: TGCGCCAGCAGCTTTTTGACAGCTATGAACACTGAAGCTTTCTTT. The encoded protein is CASSFLTAMNTEAFF.

In nucleotides, the CDR3 is TGTGCCAGCAGCGCCGGGACAGCTTCAAATCAGCCCCAGCATTTT. Its translation is CASSAGTASNQPQHF. This chain links TRBV9 with TRBJ1-5, with 7 bases matching TRBD1. V shed 3 bases, J shed 4 bases, and the junction held 7 bases outside the gene matches. The germline V gene has CDR1 SGDLS and CDR2 YYNGEE. This CDR3 has 15 amino acids.

The genes are TRBV13 and TRBJ2-7; 7 bases fit TRBD1. The V gene's germline CDR1 is PRHDT and CDR2 FYEKMQ (reference sequence). The length of the CDR3 is 13 residues. The V gene end was trimmed by 3 bases and the J gene end by 3 bases; junction bases not matched to a gene: 2. CDR3 residues: CASSFRGRYEQYF. The CDR3 nucleotides read TGTGCCAGCAGCTTTAGGGGGCGCTACGAGCAGTACTTC.

The chain links TRBV3-1 (or the pseudogene TRBV3-2) to TRBJ2-3, with 9 bases identical to TRBD2. Germline V CDR1 and CDR2: LGHDT, YNNKEL (reference sequence). There are 17 residues in the CDR3. V lost 0 bases and J lost 5; bases outside the gene matches: 9. CDR3 region: CASSQDLSSGVGDTQYF. The CDR3 nucleotides read TGTGCCAGCAGCCAAGATCTCTCTAGCGGGGTAGGAGATACGCAGTATTTT.

This chain joins TRBV2 and TRBJ2-7; 10 bases line up with TRBD2. Germline CDR1 and CDR2: SNHLY and FYNNEI. CDR3 length: 14 amino acids. The junction had 4 bases not matched to a gene; V was cut back by 6 bases and J by 2 bases. CDR3 sequence: CASSRSGGAYEQYF. The CDR3 coding sequence is TGTGCCAGCAGCCGGAGCGGGGGGGCCTACGAGCAGTACTTC.